This T cell receptor beta chain was obtained from a study of Ad26.COV2.S vaccination and SARS-CoV-2 variants. At the level of the study: Ad26.COV2.S given intramuscularly, once or twice 56 days apart. Study findings and constraints: Reportedly, after vaccination the spike-specific CD8+ and CD4+ T cell responses displayed substantial breadth.

CDR1 and CDR2 from the germline V gene are SNHLY and FYNNEI. The CDR3 is made up of 12 amino acids. Trimming took 7 bases from V and 6 from J, leaving 10 bases between them. Here immunoSEQ multiplex PCR was the method, and the copy in TCRdb shows in-frame clones only, minus some. The sample has some 290,000 clones; approximately 86% are singletons. Worth noting for this clone: The antigen is undetermined.

Regarding treatment: approximately 18 received Ad26.COV2.S at low or high dose, single or two shots; roughly five received placebo; per-sample allocation not given. Day 63 after the first injection of vaccine or placebo was the sampling time. What was given as vaccine was an Ad26 vector encoding Wuhan-strain SARS-CoV-2 spike. The chain recombines TRBV2 with TRBJ2-1, with D possibly being TRBD1 or TRBD2 (5 bases each). The sample here was peripheral blood, taken in a trial of Ad26.COV2.S vaccine versus placebo. This TCR was recovered from a person aged 18-65 years who received the Ad26.COV2.S COVID-19 vaccine or a placebo. CDR3 region: CASTRDRNEQFF. DNA of the CDR3: TGTGCCAGCACCCGGGACCGCAATGAGCAGTTCTTC.